The rows below give T cell receptor beta chains drawn from one sample of a study of blood T cell repertoires in COVID-19. Assay used: immunoSEQ multiplex PCR; TCRdb lists only in-frame clones, some missing. The sample comprises 23,000 or so clones, about nine tenths of which are singletons, and around 28% rests with the top ten. The source material was peripheral blood. These receptor sequences come from a woman aged 70-85 years with active COVID-19. The CDR3 runs from the conserved cysteine through the conserved F or W. Each record gives: CDR3 protein, CDR3 DNA, V gene, J gene, clone size, D gene. The D gene is left open where the match is weak. The size field is filled for only some rows; it gives once, few, many or a size class.

CASSYGAGYQETQYF,TGTGCCAGCAGTTACGGGGCGGGGTACCAAGAGACCCAGTACTTC,TRBV6-5,TRBJ2-5,medium-sized,-
CASMEFSGANVLTF,TGTGCCAGCATGGAGTTCTCTGGGGCCAACGTCCTGACTTTC,TRBV2,TRBJ2-6,-,-
CASRRQGGNEKLFF,TGTGCCAGCAGAAGACAGGGGGGTAATGAAAAACTGTTTTTT,TRBV6-6,TRBJ1-4,-,TRBD1
CATSRDGLTTDTQYF,TGTGCCACCAGCAGAGATGGCCTCACCACAGATACGCAGTATTTT,TRBV15,TRBJ2-3,-,-
CASSDLAEKRETQYF,TGTGCCAGCAGCGACTTAGCGGAGAAGAGGGAGACCCAGTACTTC,TRBV6-8,TRBJ2-5,-,-
CASSHGGYEQYF,TGTGCCAGCAGCCATGGAGGGTACGAGCAGTACTTC,TRBV3-1/TRBV3-2,TRBJ2-7,-,-
CASSPPGHSAASEQFF,TGTGCCAGCAGCCCCCCGGGACACTCGGCAGCAAGTGAGCAGTTCTTC,TRBV9,TRBJ2-1,-,-
CASSRASGNQPQHF,TGTGCCAGTAGCAGGGCAAGCGGCAATCAGCCCCAGCATTTT,TRBV19,TRBJ1-5,-,-
CASSLLGGVGVNTEAFF,TGTGCCAGCAGTTTATTGGGAGGGGTTGGAGTGAACACTGAAGCTTTCTTT,TRBV28,TRBJ1-1,-,-
CASNPPGGFTDTQYF,TGTGCCAGTAACCCCCCAGGAGGGTTCACAGATACGCAGTATTTT,TRBV19,TRBJ2-3,-,-
CASSPIRDSYNSPLHF,TGTGCCAGCAGCCCGATACGGGACAGTTATAATTCACCCCTCCACTTT,TRBV5-8,TRBJ1-6,-,TRBD1
CASSLLPPGQGSGNTIYF,TGTGCCAGCAGCTTATTGCCTCCGGGACAGGGCTCTGGAAACACCATATATTTT,TRBV7-3,TRBJ1-3,-,TRBD1
CASSQGKEAGGRNSPLHF,TGTGCCAGCAGCCAGGGGAAGGAGGCGGGGGGAAGGAATTCACCCCTCCACTTT,TRBV7-2,TRBJ1-6,-,-
CASSLPGQGYEKLFF,TGTGCCAGCAGTTTACCGGGACAGGGCTACGAAAAACTGTTTTTT,TRBV28,TRBJ1-4,once,TRBD1
CASSATQGLNEQFF,TGTGCCAGCAGCGCAACACAGGGATTGAATGAGCAGTTCTTC,TRBV11-3,TRBJ2-1,-,-
CASISWGGRGANVLTF,TGTGCCAGTATTTCATGGGGGGGAAGAGGGGCCAACGTCCTGACTTTC,TRBV19,TRBJ2-6,few,TRBD2
CASSGTGGGQFF,TGTGCCAGCAGTGGGACAGGGGGAGGGCAGTTCTTC,TRBV2,TRBJ2-1,-,TRBD1
CASSGLTGILQETQYF,TGTGCCAGCAGTGGCCTGACAGGGATCCTCCAAGAGACCCAGTACTTC,TRBV6-1,TRBJ2-5,-,TRBD1
CAIRDNYEQYF,TGTGCCATCCGGGACAACTACGAGCAGTACTTC,TRBV6-4,TRBJ2-7,-,-
CASSPPGLAATYNEQFF,TGTGCCAGTAGTCCACCGGGACTAGCGGCCACCTACAATGAGCAGTTCTTC,TRBV19,TRBJ2-1,-,TRBD2